This TCR beta chain is from a study of blood T cell repertoires in COVID-19. Whole-study context: The origin of the acute and convalescent COVID-19 samples was the United States, Italy and Spain. PBMCs, B-cell-depleted T cells, or T cells were the source of the cDNA or gDNA that made up the material.

The V and J ends lost 3 bases and 7 bases, in that order; junction bases with no gene match: 7. CDR3 size: 16 residues. Germline V gene sequence: CDR1 SEHNR, CDR2 FQNEAQ (reference sequence). Original data processing: Amplification of reference gene primers was used by the study to estimate nucleated cell counts. Generated by immunoSEQ multiplex PCR, the TCRdb table keeps only in-frame clones and is missing some. The V and J calls and clone size come from that table; D and trimming were worked out from the DNA. Here the sample spans around 47,000 clones, approximately 80% being singletons. The sample taken for sequencing was peripheral blood. The receptor's source is a man between 65 and 85 years old with active COVID-19. This chain connects TRBV7-9 to TRBJ1-4; 11 bases fit TRBD1. The CDR3 loop is CASSFSSGTGGEKLFF. The CDR3 DNA is TGTGCCAGCAGCTTTTCGTCCGGGACAGGGGGTGAAAAACTGTTTTTT.